This TCR beta chain was observed in a study of T cell responses to AZD1222 COVID-19 vaccine. The CDR3 loop spans 13 amino acids. V dropped 3 bases and J dropped 5 bases, with 8 bases sitting between them. Germline CDR1 reads SEHNR; CDR2 reads FQNEAQ (reference sequence). The data were produced by immunoSEQ multiplex PCR, yet TCRdb's version contains in-frame clones alone and is incomplete. The sample includes tens of thousands of clones, around 82% of them seen just once. The rearrangement joins TRBV7-9 to TRBJ2-1; no clear D gene. The specimen comprised peripheral blood, sampled on day 0 of AZD1222 vaccination. This receptor was taken from an adult in good health. This CDR3 reads CASSLGENNEQFF. CDR3 DNA sequence: TGTGCCAGCAGCTTGGGCGAAAACAATGAGCAGTTCTTC.